Included here is one TCR beta chain sequence, with context. The antigen remains undetermined. Here immunoSEQ multiplex PCR was the method, and the copy in TCRdb shows in-frame clones only, minus some. This table holds approximately 170,000 clones, just over 85% found once. This entry belongs to a study of T cell responses to AZD1222 COVID-19 vaccine. Study results and limitations: Females made up more of the donors, who were largely white British, and clonal diversity may have come out too low. No day 14 peak samples; only post-peak repertoires were characterized. After two AZD1222 doses, spike-specific TCR breadth and depth rose versus day 0. Targets within unmutated variant regions were reportedly found for nearly half of spike-specific TCRs.

CDR1 is MRHNA, CDR2 SNTAGT, per germline. CDR3 length: 14 amino acids. V lost 5 bases and J lost 1, with 10 bases in between. This receptor was identified in an adult who received the AZD1222 COVID-19 vaccine. The material sequenced was peripheral blood, taken 28 days after the second AZD1222 dose. The chain uses TRBV6-4 and TRBJ2-3; D not certain. The CDR3 is CASSYGSGTDTQYF. The CDR3 coding sequence is TGTGCCAGCAGTTACGGGTCGGGCACAGATACGCAGTATTTT.